The 23 T cell receptor beta chains below were found in one sample sequenced in a study of response to subunit inactivated influenza vaccine. TCRdb reprocessed the RT-PCR reads via MiXCR and lists one record per CDR3 protein. The sample lists roughly 790,000 distinct CDR3 sequences, 21% occurring once. The sample in question was PBMCs from blood, obtained less than 6 days after vaccination. Every receptor here comes from a man aged 45 to 65 who received an inactivated influenza vaccine.

The rearrangement uses TRBV30 and TRBJ2-2; 9 bases match TRBD1. CDR1 and CDR2 (germline): GTSNPN, SVGIG (reference sequence). The CDR3 spans 15 residues. With V trimmed by 8 bases and J by 6 bases, 13 bases remained unmatched. The CDR3 DNA reads as TGTGCCCGATCGAGGGGGGACAGGGTTTCCGGGGAGCTGTTTTTT. Translation gives CARSRGDRVSGELFF.

This chain joins TRBV7-6 and TRBJ2-7; possible D gene TRBD1, 7 bases. The CDR3 sequence is 17 residues long. Trimming stripped 1 base from V and 0 bases from J, with 16 bases between. Germline V gene data show CDR1 as SGHVS and CDR2 as FNYEAQ. The CDR3 bases are TGTGCCAGCAGCTTAGATACGGAGGGGGCAAGCTCCTACGAGCAGTACTTC. Amino acid sequence: CASSLDTEGASSYEQYF.

This clonotype was picked up a small number of times. The chain uses TRBV7-2 and TRBJ1-6; D gene uncertain. Deletions cut 6 bases from V and 12 bases from J, with 12 bases between. Germline V CDR1 and CDR2: SGHTA, FQGNSA. The CDR3 contains 12 residues. The CDR3 region is CASRLMKEPLHF. The CDR3 DNA reads TGTGCCAGCAGATTAATGAAGGAACCCCTCCACTTT.

The rearrangement joins TRBV29-1 to TRBJ2-7; 9 bases are shared with TRBD1. Germline V gene sequence: CDR1 SQVTM, CDR2 ANQGSEA. The CDR3 is made up of 12 amino acids. The junction had 4 bases not matched to a gene; V was cut back by 4 bases and J by 6 bases. The CDR3 is CSVGGQGFEQYF. DNA for the CDR3: TGCAGCGTTGGTGGACAGGGGTTCGAGCAGTACTTC.

This clonotype was found many times. The chain combines TRBV7-9 with TRBJ2-1; possibly TRBD1 or TRBD2 for D (6 bases each). This CDR3 has 14 amino acids. Per germline, CDR1 SEHNR and CDR2 FQNEAQ (reference sequence). The ends were cut back, 2 bases at V and 4 bases at J, with 9 bases in the middle. The CDR3 loop is CASSLRGAYNEQFF. The CDR3 DNA is TGTGCCAGCAGCTTAAGGGGGGCTTACAATGAGCAGTTCTTC. Full variable domain (outside the CDR3, taken from reference TRBV7-9 and TRBJ2-1): DTGVSQNPRHKITKRGQNVTFRCDPISEHNRLYWYRQTLGQGPEFLTYFQNEAQLEKSRLLSDRFSAERPKGSFSTLEIQRTEQGDSAMYLCASSLRGAYNEQFFGPGTRLTVL.

As regards this clonotype: A much bigger clone sits one base away, suggesting this may be a read error. The chain couples TRBV4-3 to TRBJ2-1; D ambiguous. This CDR3 is 13 amino acids long. The V gene's germline CDR1 is LGHNA and CDR2 YSLEER. Trimming removed 0 bases from V and 3 bases from J, with 3 bases in between. This CDR3 reads CASSQDHYNEQFF. CDR3 nucleotide sequence: TGCGCCAGCAGCCAAGACCACTACAATGAGCAGTTCTTC.

This clonotype was counted between two and nine times. The chain couples TRBV12-3 or TRBV12-4 to TRBJ2-1; D gene unclear. V was shortened by 4 bases and J by 8 bases, with 6 bases between the two germline ends. This CDR3 is 11 amino acids long. CDR3 nucleotide sequence: TGTGCCAGCAGTTCATACTATGAGCAGTTCTTC. This gives the protein CASSSYYEQFF.

The V and J genes are TRBV6-2 or TRBV6-3 and TRBJ2-5; a weak D match, TRBD2 (5 bases). Trimming removed 6 bases at V and 5 bases at J, with 16 bases between. Germline values: CDR1 MNHEY, CDR2 SVGEGT. The CDR3 spans 14 residues. The CDR3 region is CASRNTGLQETQYF. As DNA, the CDR3 is TGTGCCAGCAGAAATACTGGACTTCAGGAGACCCAGTACTTC.

The CDR3 DNA follows: TGTGCCAGCAGTGGACGTTTTGGTGGACAGGAATCCACAGATACGCAGTATTTT. This sequence encodes CASSGRFGGQESTDTQYF. The rearrangement joins TRBV6-2 or TRBV6-3 to TRBJ2-3; the match to TRBD1 covers 7 bases. CDR3 length equals 18 residues. CDR1 and CDR2 from the germline V gene are MNHEY and SVGEGT. V shed 5 bases, J shed 2 bases, and the junction held 16 bases outside the gene matches.

This clonotype turned up a few times. The chain has TRBV18 and TRBJ2-3; D unresolved. This CDR3 is built from 15 residues. The V end lost 5 bases, the J end lost 6 bases, and 18 bases lay between the germline ends. Germline V gene sequence: CDR1 KGHSH, CDR2 LQKENI. The CDR3 DNA is TGTGCCAGCTCATCGAACCGGGCCCCGTATGATACGCAGTATTTT. Protein sequence: CASSSNRAPYDTQYF.

This clonotype was picked up many times. The gene calls are TRBV12-3 or TRBV12-4 and TRBJ2-1; TRBD2 aligns across 7 bases. This CDR3 spans 15 amino acids. With 2 bases clipped from V and 3 bases from J, the junction kept 4 bases outside the gene matches. The CDR3 spells CASSLWRGNYNEQFF. CDR3 coding DNA: TGTGCCAGCAGTTTATGGCGGGGGAACTACAATGAGCAGTTCTTC.

The chain is built from TRBV20-1 and TRBJ2-7; TRBD2 matches at 9 bases. CDR3 length: 14 amino acids. Germline V gene data show CDR1 as DFQATT and CDR2 as SNEGSKA (reference sequence). J gave up 3 bases and V 4 bases, and 7 bases lay outside the gene matches. In DNA, the CDR3 is TGCAGTGCTACTCAGCGGGAGGAGGGCTACGAGCAGTACTTC. This gives the protein CSATQREEGYEQYF.

The chain uses TRBV18 and TRBJ2-2; D uncertain. CDR1 and CDR2 from the germline V gene are KGHSH and LQKENI. The CDR3 sequence is 13 residues long. Trimming cost V 2 bases and J 5 bases, with 6 bases left between them. For the CDR3, the DNA is TGTGCCAGCTCACCAAAGGAGACCGGGGAGCTGTTTTTT. Its protein product is CASSPKETGELFF. Drawing the rest from reference TRBV18 and TRBJ2-2, the complete variable domain is NAGVMQNPRHLVRRRGQEARLRCSPMKGHSHVYWYRQLPEEGLKFMVYLQKENIIDESGMPKERFSAEFPKEGPSILRIQQVVRGDSAAYFCASSPKETGELFFGEGSRLTVL.

The chain employs TRBV7-9 and TRBJ2-5, with a possible D match to TRBD2 (6 bases). V was trimmed by 1 base and J by 5 bases, leaving 20 bases between them. Germline V lookup: CDR1 SEHNR, CDR2 FQNEAQ (reference sequence). CDR3 length equals 17 residues. The CDR3 sequence: CASSLVEASDLVETQYF. In DNA form, the CDR3 reads TGTGCCAGCAGCTTAGTCGAGGCTAGCGATCTCGTCGAGACCCAGTACTTC.

This sequence joins TRBV5-8 and TRBJ2-5; D is perhaps TRBD1 (5 bases). V lost 3 bases and J lost 4, with 16 bases in between. The CDR3 is 15 amino acids. CDR1 SGHTS and CDR2 YDEGEE come from the germline V gene. DNA of the CDR3: TGTGCCAGCAGCTCGAAGCGAAGGGGATCAGAGACCCAGTACTTC. Its translation: CASSSKRRGSETQYF. Complete variable domain (other parts from reference TRBV5-8 and TRBJ2-5): EAGVTQSPTHLIKTRGQQATLRCSPISGHTSVYWYQQALGLGLQFLLWYDEGEERNRGNFPPRFSGRQFPNYSSELNVNALELEDSALYLCASSSKRRGSETQYFGPGTRLLVL.

The rearrangement uses TRBV11-2 and TRBJ2-5, with TRBD2 matching over 13 bases. Looked up from germline, CDR1 is SGHAT and CDR2 is FQNNGV. The CDR3 extends over 16 amino acids. J was trimmed by 5 bases and V by 3 bases; bases with no gene match: 6. CDR3 loop: CASSLTTSGRVETQYF. The CDR3, as DNA: TGTGCCAGCAGCTTGACTACTAGCGGGAGGGTGGAGACCCAGTACTTC.

V gene TRBV5-6 combines with J gene TRBJ2-3; 7 bases fit TRBD2. Germline CDR1 reads SGHDT; CDR2 reads YYEEEE. Germline trimming cut 0 bases from V and 1 base from J; bases unmatched to any gene: 11. The CDR3 is made up of 18 amino acids. The CDR3 region has the DNA TGTGCCAGCAGCTTGGTCTTGGGCGGGAGAGTTCGCACAGATACGCAGTATTTT. This codes for CASSLVLGGRVRTDTQYF. Variable domain in full (rest from reference TRBV5-6 and TRBJ2-3): DAGVTQSPTHLIKTRGQQVTLRCSPKSGHDTVSWYQQALGQGPQFIFQYYEEEERQRGNFPDRFSGHQFPNYSSELNVNALLLGDSALYLCASSLVLGGRVRTDTQYFGPGTRLTVL.

This clonotype was counted only a few times. The chain has TRBV20-1 and TRBJ2-5; D gene uncertain. This CDR3 has 16 amino acids. Per germline, CDR1 DFQATT and CDR2 SNEGSKA (reference sequence). V was shortened by 3 bases and J by 2 bases, with 19 bases between the two germline ends. This CDR3 is CSAREPEGWVQETQYF. In nucleotides, the CDR3 is TGCAGTGCTAGGGAACCCGAAGGGTGGGTACAAGAGACCCAGTACTTC.

This clonotype was counted a few times. The V call is TRBV20-1, the J call TRBJ2-7, with a weak D call TRBD2 (7 bases). From germline, CDR1 is DFQATT and CDR2 SNEGSKA (reference sequence). This CDR3 comprises 13 residues. The V gene lost 5 bases and the J gene lost 6 bases, with 17 bases spanning the gap. The CDR3 spells CSAALTGRGEQYF. CDR3 nucleotide sequence: TGCAGTGCTGCGCTCACAGGGAGGGGCGAGCAGTACTTC.

This clonotype was observed a few times. This chain joins TRBV30 and TRBJ2-7; D possibly corresponds to TRBD2 (6 bases). Per the germline V gene, CDR1 is GTSNPN and CDR2 is SVGIG (reference sequence). CDR3 length: 11 residues. V was trimmed by 0 bases and J by 6 bases, leaving 6 bases between them. The CDR3: CAWSVAGEQYF. CDR3 coding DNA: TGTGCCTGGAGTGTAGCGGGCGAGCAGTACTTC.

This clonotype was found a few times. The rearrangement uses TRBV24-1 and TRBJ2-1; D possibly uses TRBD1 or TRBD2 (5 bases each). CDR3 length: 15 residues. Germline CDR1 reads KGHDR; CDR2 reads SFDVKD. Trimming stripped 0 bases from V and 10 bases from J, with 15 bases between. For the CDR3, the DNA is TGTGCCACCAGTGATTTGTACGGGGCCGACGCCGAGCAGTTCTTC. The encoded protein is CATSDLYGADAEQFF.

This clonotype came up a few times. This chain connects TRBV20-1 to TRBJ2-1; D gene ambiguous. The V and J ends lost 0 bases and 7 bases respectively, with 22 bases between them. CDR1 and CDR2 from the germline V gene are DFQATT and SNEGSKA (reference sequence). The length of the CDR3 is 17 residues. The CDR3 sequence: CSARDYGPSGIQNEQFF. CDR3 in DNA: TGCAGTGCTAGAGATTACGGACCAAGTGGAATTCAGAATGAGCAGTTCTTC.

This clonotype has only a few counts. V gene TRBV7-9 combines with J gene TRBJ2-2, with D tentatively TRBD1 or TRBD2 (5 bases each). V was clipped by 0 bases and J by 5 bases, with 10 bases between them. Germline lookup yields CDR1 SEHNR and CDR2 FQNEAQ (reference sequence). The CDR3 is made up of 15 amino acids. The CDR3 DNA reads TGTGCCAGCAGCTTAGCTGTTGGGGGTACCGGGGAGCTGTTTTTT. Translated: CASSLAVGGTGELFF.